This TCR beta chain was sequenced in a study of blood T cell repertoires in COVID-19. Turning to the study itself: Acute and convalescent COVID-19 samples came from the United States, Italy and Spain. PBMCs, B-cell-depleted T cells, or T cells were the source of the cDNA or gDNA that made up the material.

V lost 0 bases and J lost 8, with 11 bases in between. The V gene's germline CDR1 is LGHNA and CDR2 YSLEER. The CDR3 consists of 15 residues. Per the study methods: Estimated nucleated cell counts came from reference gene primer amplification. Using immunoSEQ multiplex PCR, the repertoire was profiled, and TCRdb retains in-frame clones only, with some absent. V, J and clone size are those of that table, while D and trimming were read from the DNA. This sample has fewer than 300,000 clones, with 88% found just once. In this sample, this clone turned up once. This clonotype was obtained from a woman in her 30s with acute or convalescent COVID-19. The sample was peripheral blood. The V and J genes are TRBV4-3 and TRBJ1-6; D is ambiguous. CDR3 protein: CASSQERGLDSPLHF. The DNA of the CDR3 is TGCGCCAGCAGCCAAGAGCGGGGTTTGGATTCACCCCTCCACTTT.